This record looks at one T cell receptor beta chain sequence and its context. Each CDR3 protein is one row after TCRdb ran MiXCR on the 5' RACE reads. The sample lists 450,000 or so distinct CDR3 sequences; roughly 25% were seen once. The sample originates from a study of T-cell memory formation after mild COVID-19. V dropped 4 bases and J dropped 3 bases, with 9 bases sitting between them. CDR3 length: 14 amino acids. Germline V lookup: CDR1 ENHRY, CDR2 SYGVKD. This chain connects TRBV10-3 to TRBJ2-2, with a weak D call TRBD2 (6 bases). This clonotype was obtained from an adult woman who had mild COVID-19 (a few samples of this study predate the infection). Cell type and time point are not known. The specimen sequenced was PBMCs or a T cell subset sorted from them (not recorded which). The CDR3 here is CAISARDYTGELFF. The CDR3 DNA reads TGTGCCATCAGTGCCAGGGACTACACCGGGGAGCTGTTTTTT.